This TCR beta chain came from a study of Graves' ophthalmopathy and Graves' hyperthyroidism (dated by TCRdb to 2016 to 2019). About the investigation overall: Peripheral blood was collected before any treatment was given, at the time of initial diagnosis. Once sampling was done, hyperthyroidism patients were given methimazole at a starting dose of 30 mg daily, while ophthalmopathy patients were given high-dose intravenous methylprednisolone. T-cell repertoires of thyroid tissue and blood were compared in over 5 hyperthyroidism patients. The independent validation cohort included 18 to 20 hyperthyroidism patients plus 17 patients who later progressed from hyperthyroidism to ophthalmopathy. The study used signatures of the TCR beta repertoire to tell Graves' ophthalmopathy apart from Graves' hyperthyroidism and to predict which patients would progress to ophthalmopathy. In total, 135 blood samples were TCR-sequenced: 43 ophthalmopathy, roughly 80 hyperthyroidism and about 17 hyperthyroidism-to-ophthalmopathy patients. To explore V-J signatures that distinguish ophthalmopathy from hyperthyroidism, a discovery set of about a hundred patients was enrolled, made up of more than 40 with ophthalmopathy and roughly 57 with stable hyperthyroidism. Broad study findings and their caveats: Most expanded thyroid clonotypes with a frequency above 0.001 also appeared in blood, which suggests that blood repertoires may reflect the immune response in the thyroid. No statistical method was used to predetermine the sample size, and group allocation was not hidden from the investigators. The 13-signature model separated ophthalmopathy from stable hyperthyroidism with around 90% sensitivity and roughly 84% specificity in cross-validation, and 80%/75% in the test set. In validation, the model predicted ophthalmopathy progression with more than 70% sensitivity and 72.22% specificity; around twelve predicted patients were CT-confirmed with GO in a median of approximately six months.

For repertoire sequencing, the TCR beta CDR3 regions were amplified from RNA transcripts. A first-round RT-PCR used HTBI primers with the Qiagen OneStep RT-PCR kit, followed by a second-round multiplex PCR, size selection and purification. Sequencing of the libraries was carried out on an Illumina HiSeq2000 in paired-end mode with 100 bp reads. Under the source paper's analysis protocol: SOAPnuke was used for read processing, and reads with adapters, uncalled bases, a mean Phred below 15, or no exact constant-primer or identifier match were discarded. COPE v1.2.5 was used to merge the high-quality paired reads. Unique nucleotide sequences were defined as clonotypes and aligned to IMGT TRB V, D and J references using MiTCR v1.1. The analysis was limited to V-J combinations with a frequency above 0.0001, which together covered 98% to 99.2% of repertoires. For each V-J combination, a TCR clonal expansion and chaos score was defined as the ratio of F50 clonal expansion to chaos observed in the TCRdist matrix. Features were reduced by Welch's t-statistics and random forest to over 10 V-J combinations, which fed a naive Bayes classifier. The similarity between thyroid and blood repertoires was quantified using the Morisita-Horn index. TCRdb redid the processing of the public reads, applying fastp at Q25 and MiXCR, and retained in-frame beta chains. Duplicate CDR3 protein sequences are folded into a single record with the most common DNA and genes. TCRdb's processing, not the authors', yielded these V and J calls. The sample table holds 650,000 to 900,000 distinct CDR3 sequences, of which roughly 40% were seen once. The ten most abundant clones make up approximately 46% of the sample.

The ophthalmopathy patients had moderately to severely active disease, with a Clinical Activity Score of 3 or higher, a NOSPECS grade of 4 or higher, and a disease duration of less than 3 months. Patients were excluded if they had other autoimmune diseases, uncontrolled infections, pregnancy or lactation. Clinical symptoms, serum thyroxine, TRAb, thyroid ultrasound and orbital computed tomography formed the basis of the diagnosis. Ficoll-Paque density gradient centrifugation was used to isolate PBMCs from under 11 ml of fresh peripheral blood. Total RNA was extracted with Trizol reagent and quality-checked on an Agilent 2100 Bioanalyzer. This clonotype was seen more than once but under ten times. Its antigen remains unidentified. No much larger clone exists at a distance of one base, and base qualities are not known. Looking up the germline V gene (reference sequence) yields CDR1 LNHDA and CDR2 SQIVND. Cut back by 6 bases and 0 bases, the V and J ends lie 12 bases apart. The CDR3 holds 14 amino acids from the cysteine to the phenylalanine. This entry keeps only the CDR3 DNA: 42 bases, framed from base 1.

Input material: peripheral blood. The origin of this receptor is an adult man with Graves' ophthalmopathy. The chain uses TRBV19 and TRBJ2-7; the D gene is perhaps TRBD1 or TRBD2, as each covers 5 bases. Read as DNA, the sequence is TGTGCCAGTAGCGGGGACCTAAGCTCCTACGAGCAGTACTTC. This yields the protein CASSGDLSSYEQYF.